This T cell receptor (beta chain) was sequenced for a study of blood T cell repertoires in COVID-19. All enrollees were about 18 to 95 years old and from 20 to 30 US areas. Sequencing was performed with immunoSEQ multiplex PCR; in TCRdb, only in-frame clones are kept and a portion is missing. The sample holds some 270,000 clones; roughly 85% are singletons and the top ten take about 8.2%. Germline V gene lookup returns CDR1 LGHDT and CDR2 YNNKEL (reference sequence). V lost 8 bases, J lost 2 bases, and 16 bases lay in between. The CDR3 consists of 15 residues. Material: PBMCs or T cells enriched from blood (not recorded which). The TCR comes from a woman in her forties or fifties with acute COVID-19. The chain combines TRBV3-1 (or the pseudogene TRBV3-2) with TRBJ2-1; D is possibly TRBD1 (7 bases). Here the CDR3 reads CASHSPGGTYNEQFF. CDR3 in DNA: TGTGCCAGCCACTCTCCAGGGGGGACCTACAATGAGCAGTTCTTC.